Listed below are T cell receptor beta chains from one sample, sequenced in a study of siplizumab effects on memory and regulatory T cells. Repertoires were generated with immunoSEQ multiplex PCR, while TCRdb's copy carries only in-frame clones and drops some. The sample yields approximately 50,000 clones, about 94% seen once. The sequencing input was CD8+ T cells sorted from blood. The receptors shown here come from a human donor in good health. Both conserved end residues are part of each CDR3. Each record gives: D gene, clone size, J gene, V gene, CDR3 protein, CDR3 DNA. A D gene is named only where the DNA matches it firmly. Not all rows give a size; the values are once, few, many and, for expanded clones, a class.

D gene: TRBD2
clone size: -
J gene: TRBJ2-1
V gene: TRBV29-1
CDR3 protein: CSVEGTSGRGAHEQFF
CDR3 DNA: TGCAGCGTGGAAGGGACTAGCGGGAGGGGGGCTCACGAGCAGTTCTTC

D gene: -
clone size: -
J gene: TRBJ2-1
V gene: TRBV27
CDR3 protein: CASFSPYNEQFF
CDR3 DNA: TGTGCCAGCTTCTCCCCCTACAATGAGCAGTTCTTC

D gene: -
clone size: -
J gene: TRBJ2-1
V gene: TRBV7-3
CDR3 protein: CASSLGGDPYNEQFF
CDR3 DNA: TGTGCCAGCAGCTTAGGCGGCGACCCTTACAATGAGCAGTTCTTC

D gene: -
clone size: -
J gene: TRBJ1-1
V gene: TRBV19
CDR3 protein: CATWDGAMNTEAFF
CDR3 DNA: TGTGCCACCTGGGACGGGGCTATGAACACTGAAGCTTTCTTT

D gene: -
clone size: few
J gene: TRBJ1-5
V gene: TRBV18
CDR3 protein: CASSDVGGEVQPQHF
CDR3 DNA: TGTGCCAGCTCAGACGTCGGGGGCGAGGTTCAGCCCCAGCATTTT

D gene: TRBD1
clone size: -
J gene: TRBJ2-7
V gene: TRBV27
CDR3 protein: CASSLSRDRGSYEQYF
CDR3 DNA: TGTGCCAGCAGTTTATCTCGGGACAGGGGGTCGTACGAGCAGTACTTC

D gene: TRBD1
clone size: -
J gene: TRBJ2-7
V gene: TRBV28
CDR3 protein: CASSSPPRQGAYEQYF
CDR3 DNA: TGTGCCAGCAGTTCCCCTCCCCGACAGGGGGCTTACGAGCAGTACTTC

D gene: -
clone size: -
J gene: TRBJ2-2
V gene: TRBV4-1
CDR3 protein: CASSPLTSGGELFF
CDR3 DNA: TGCGCCAGCAGTCCCCTTACGAGTGGCGGGGAGCTGTTTTTT

D gene: TRBD1
clone size: -
J gene: TRBJ2-1
V gene: TRBV5-6
CDR3 protein: CASSLGDSHEQFF
CDR3 DNA: TGTGCCAGCAGCTTGGGGGACAGCCATGAGCAGTTCTTC

D gene: TRBD1
clone size: -
J gene: TRBJ1-2
V gene: TRBV9
CDR3 protein: CASSSNTGGGGYTF
CDR3 DNA: TGTGCCAGCAGCTCGAACACAGGGGGAGGGGGCTACACCTTC

D gene: -
clone size: -
J gene: TRBJ2-1
V gene: TRBV4-1
CDR3 protein: CASSQEVNSYNEQFF
CDR3 DNA: TGCGCCAGCAGCCAAGAGGTTAACTCCTACAATGAGCAGTTCTTC

D gene: -
clone size: -
J gene: TRBJ2-7
V gene: TRBV7-9
CDR3 protein: CASSLAVDSYEQYF
CDR3 DNA: TGTGCCAGCAGCTTAGCAGTGGACTCCTACGAGCAGTACTTC

D gene: -
clone size: -
J gene: TRBJ2-1
V gene: TRBV7-9
CDR3 protein: CASSFFNEQFF
CDR3 DNA: TGTGCCAGCAGCTTTTTCAATGAGCAGTTCTTC

D gene: -
clone size: many
J gene: TRBJ2-7
V gene: TRBV11-3
CDR3 protein: CASILVGRDTNYEQYF
CDR3 DNA: TGTGCCAGCATCCTAGTGGGGCGGGACACAAACTACGAGCAGTACTTC

D gene: TRBD2
clone size: -
J gene: TRBJ2-7
V gene: TRBV7-6
CDR3 protein: CASSYLAGAVEQYF
CDR3 DNA: TGTGCCAGCAGCTACCTAGCGGGAGCAGTCGAGCAGTACTTC

D gene: -
clone size: once
J gene: TRBJ2-7
V gene: TRBV9
CDR3 protein: CASSESGVTFYEQYF
CDR3 DNA: TGTGCCAGCAGCGAATCAGGGGTTACCTTTTACGAGCAGTACTTC

D gene: TRBD2
clone size: -
J gene: TRBJ2-5
V gene: TRBV7-9
CDR3 protein: CASSKRLAGVHETQYF
CDR3 DNA: TGTGCCAGCAGCAAAAGACTAGCGGGAGTCCATGAGACCCAGTACTTC

D gene: -
clone size: -
J gene: TRBJ2-1
V gene: TRBV19
CDR3 protein: CASSSILGREQFF
CDR3 DNA: TGTGCCAGTAGCAGTATACTGGGCCGGGAGCAGTTCTTC

D gene: -
clone size: -
J gene: TRBJ1-1
V gene: TRBV10-3
CDR3 protein: CAISAGRDGTEAFF
CDR3 DNA: TGTGCCATCAGTGCCGGAAGGGATGGCACTGAAGCTTTCTTT

D gene: -
clone size: -
J gene: TRBJ2-5
V gene: TRBV5-3
CDR3 protein: CARSQAGGIETQYF
CDR3 DNA: TGTGCCAGAAGCCAGGCCGGGGGCATAGAGACCCAGTACTTC

D gene: -
clone size: -
J gene: TRBJ1-1
V gene: TRBV27
CDR3 protein: CASSIGSENTEAFF
CDR3 DNA: TGTGCCAGCAGCATAGGGTCCGAGAACACTGAAGCTTTCTTT

D gene: -
clone size: -
J gene: TRBJ1-6
V gene: TRBV10-3
CDR3 protein: CASSYSVLGNNSPLHF
CDR3 DNA: TGTGCCAGCAGTTACTCGGTTCTCGGAAATAATTCACCCCTCCACTTT

D gene: -
clone size: -
J gene: TRBJ2-2
V gene: TRBV2
CDR3 protein: CASTRNAGELFF
CDR3 DNA: TGTGCCAGCACTAGGAATGCCGGGGAGCTGTTTTTT

D gene: TRBD2
clone size: few
J gene: TRBJ2-1
V gene: TRBV27
CDR3 protein: CASSFTGGGDEQFF
CDR3 DNA: TGTGCCAGCAGTTTTACAGGCGGGGGGGATGAGCAGTTCTTC

D gene: -
clone size: once
J gene: TRBJ2-3
V gene: TRBV6-6
CDR3 protein: CASSYARSTDTQYF
CDR3 DNA: TGTGCCAGCAGTTACGCCCGATCCACAGATACGCAGTATTTT

D gene: -
clone size: -
J gene: TRBJ2-7
V gene: TRBV5-1
CDR3 protein: CASSPTGQNIAYEQYF
CDR3 DNA: TGCGCCAGCAGCCCAACCGGACAGAACATAGCCTACGAGCAGTACTTC

D gene: -
clone size: -
J gene: TRBJ1-1
V gene: TRBV27
CDR3 protein: CASGLGTGTEAFF
CDR3 DNA: TGTGCCAGCGGCTTAGGGACGGGGACTGAAGCTTTCTTT

D gene: -
clone size: -
J gene: TRBJ2-1
V gene: TRBV7-9
CDR3 protein: CASSPGTYEQFF
CDR3 DNA: TGTGCCAGCAGCCCGGGGACTTATGAGCAGTTCTTC

D gene: -
clone size: -
J gene: TRBJ2-1
V gene: TRBV7-3
CDR3 protein: CASSSDGWSYNEQFF
CDR3 DNA: TGTGCCAGCAGCTCTGATGGATGGTCCTACAATGAGCAGTTCTTC

D gene: -
clone size: -
J gene: TRBJ2-5
V gene: TRBV1
CDR3 protein: CTGHRGYQETQYF
CDR3 DNA: TGCACCGGTCACAGGGGGTACCAAGAGACCCAGTACTTC

D gene: TRBD1
clone size: few
J gene: TRBJ2-7
V gene: TRBV28
CDR3 protein: CATRDRGLGEQYF
CDR3 DNA: TGTGCCACCAGGGACAGGGGGCTTGGCGAGCAGTACTTC

D gene: -
clone size: -
J gene: TRBJ1-5
V gene: TRBV27
CDR3 protein: CASSLGELQPQHF
CDR3 DNA: TGTGCCAGCAGTTTGGGCGAGTTACAGCCCCAGCATTTT

D gene: -
clone size: -
J gene: TRBJ2-1
V gene: TRBV29-1
CDR3 protein: CSCFTSSYNEQFF
CDR3 DNA: TGCAGCTGTTTCACAAGCTCCTACAATGAGCAGTTCTTC

D gene: TRBD2
clone size: -
J gene: TRBJ2-3
V gene: TRBV9
CDR3 protein: CASSPEVVAGGPTDTQYF
CDR3 DNA: TGTGCCAGCAGCCCAGAGGTGGTAGCGGGAGGCCCCACAGATACGCAGTATTTT

D gene: -
clone size: -
J gene: TRBJ2-7
V gene: TRBV27
CDR3 protein: CASSLSTGSYEQYF
CDR3 DNA: TGTGCCAGCAGTTTATCGACAGGTTCCTACGAGCAGTACTTC

D gene: -
clone size: -
J gene: TRBJ1-2
V gene: TRBV14
CDR3 protein: CASSQGGGYYGYTF
CDR3 DNA: TGTGCCAGCAGCCAAGGTGGCGGTTACTATGGCTACACCTTC

D gene: -
clone size: -
J gene: TRBJ2-7
V gene: TRBV29-1
CDR3 protein: CSITGPQPYEQYF
CDR3 DNA: TGCAGCATCACAGGTCCCCAACCCTACGAGCAGTACTTC

D gene: TRBD2
clone size: -
J gene: TRBJ2-1
V gene: TRBV4-1
CDR3 protein: CASSQDGLAGVDEQFF
CDR3 DNA: TGCGCCAGCAGCCAAGATGGGCTAGCGGGAGTAGATGAGCAGTTCTTC

D gene: TRBD1
clone size: -
J gene: TRBJ1-6
V gene: TRBV7-9
CDR3 protein: CASSLVGTGVNSPLHF
CDR3 DNA: TGTGCCAGCAGCTTAGTGGGGACAGGGGTAAATTCACCCCTCCACTTT

D gene: -
clone size: once
J gene: TRBJ2-5
V gene: TRBV14
CDR3 protein: CASSQDSWQETQYF
CDR3 DNA: TGTGCCAGCAGCCAAGATTCTTGGCAAGAGACCCAGTACTTC

D gene: -
clone size: -
J gene: TRBJ2-7
V gene: TRBV18
CDR3 protein: CASSPPGGGTFEQYF
CDR3 DNA: TGTGCCAGCTCACCACCGGGAGGGGGCACGTTCGAGCAGTACTTC

D gene: -
clone size: -
J gene: TRBJ1-1
V gene: TRBV30
CDR3 protein: CAWSVQANTEAFF
CDR3 DNA: TGTGCCTGGAGTGTACAGGCTAACACTGAAGCTTTCTTT

D gene: TRBD2
clone size: once
J gene: TRBJ2-1
V gene: TRBV27
CDR3 protein: CASMNLAGPYNEQFF
CDR3 DNA: TGTGCCAGCATGAACCTAGCGGGCCCTTACAATGAGCAGTTCTTC

D gene: -
clone size: -
J gene: TRBJ1-2
V gene: TRBV5-1
CDR3 protein: CASSEHTRNYGYTF
CDR3 DNA: TGCGCCAGCAGCGAACACACTCGGAACTATGGCTACACCTTC

D gene: TRBD2
clone size: -
J gene: TRBJ2-7
V gene: TRBV19
CDR3 protein: CASSILAGAHYEQYF
CDR3 DNA: TGTGCCAGTAGTATCCTAGCGGGAGCTCACTACGAGCAGTACTTC

D gene: TRBD2
clone size: -
J gene: TRBJ2-1
V gene: TRBV7-2
CDR3 protein: CASSTSGSFNEQFF
CDR3 DNA: TGTGCCAGCAGCACTAGCGGGAGTTTCAATGAGCAGTTCTTC

D gene: TRBD1
clone size: -
J gene: TRBJ1-2
V gene: TRBV4-1
CDR3 protein: CASSQGDRESYGYTF
CDR3 DNA: TGCGCCAGCAGCCAAGGGGACAGAGAATCCTATGGCTACACCTTC

D gene: -
clone size: -
J gene: TRBJ1-3
V gene: TRBV27
CDR3 protein: CASSLSGAGNTIYF
CDR3 DNA: TGTGCCAGCAGTTTATCCGGAGCTGGAAACACCATATATTTT

D gene: -
clone size: -
J gene: TRBJ1-5
V gene: TRBV4-1
CDR3 protein: CASSQVTNQPQHF
CDR3 DNA: TGCGCCAGCAGCCAAGTAACCAATCAGCCCCAGCATTTT

D gene: TRBD2
clone size: once
J gene: TRBJ2-1
V gene: TRBV10-3
CDR3 protein: CAIRAGLAGASPYNEQFF
CDR3 DNA: TGTGCCATCAGGGCGGGACTAGCGGGAGCATCTCCCTACAATGAGCAGTTCTTC

D gene: -
clone size: once
J gene: TRBJ2-1
V gene: TRBV5-1
CDR3 protein: CASSLSGHEQFF
CDR3 DNA: TGCGCCAGCAGCTTAAGTGGCCATGAGCAGTTCTTC

D gene: -
clone size: -
J gene: TRBJ2-7
V gene: TRBV9
CDR3 protein: CASSVGPGYEQYF
CDR3 DNA: TGTGCCAGCAGCGTAGGCCCGGGTTACGAGCAGTACTTC

D gene: -
clone size: -
J gene: TRBJ1-1
V gene: TRBV7-3
CDR3 protein: CASSFWENTEAFF
CDR3 DNA: TGTGCCAGCAGCTTTTGGGAGAACACTGAAGCTTTCTTT

D gene: TRBD2
clone size: -
J gene: TRBJ2-7
V gene: TRBV11-2
CDR3 protein: CASYAGGHEQYF
CDR3 DNA: TGTGCCAGCTACGCGGGGGGGCACGAGCAGTACTTC

D gene: TRBD1
clone size: -
J gene: TRBJ1-1
V gene: TRBV27
CDR3 protein: CASSPISYTGGVNTEAFF
CDR3 DNA: TGTGCCAGCAGTCCGATTAGCTATACAGGGGGCGTGAACACTGAAGCTTTCTTT

D gene: TRBD2
clone size: -
J gene: TRBJ2-2
V gene: TRBV19
CDR3 protein: CASSGTSGRYTGELFF
CDR3 DNA: TGTGCCAGTAGTGGCACTAGCGGGAGGTATACCGGGGAGCTGTTTTTT

D gene: -
clone size: -
J gene: TRBJ1-4
V gene: TRBV19
CDR3 protein: CASSNRATNEKLFF
CDR3 DNA: TGTGCCAGTAGTAACAGGGCAACTAATGAAAAACTGTTTTTT

D gene: -
clone size: -
J gene: TRBJ2-3
V gene: TRBV27
CDR3 protein: CASRSKPNYIDTQYF
CDR3 DNA: TGTGCCAGCAGATCTAAACCAAACTATATTGATACGCAGTATTTT

D gene: -
clone size: -
J gene: TRBJ2-2
V gene: TRBV27
CDR3 protein: CASSLSRQRSSNTGELFF
CDR3 DNA: TGTGCCAGCAGTTTATCGAGACAACGGAGCTCGAACACCGGGGAGCTGTTTTTT